The 6 T cell receptor beta chains below come from one sample, sequenced in a study of regulatory T cells in long-lasting Graves disease. iRepertoire HTBI primers and Arm-PCR of CDR3 regions built TCR beta libraries. TCRdb re-called the multiplex PCR reads through MiXCR, storing one row per CDR3 protein. The sample lists hundreds of thousands of distinct CDR3 sequences, around 23% seen once, with approximately 14% in the top ten. Time point described: persistent/refractory GD, antithyroid drugs over 5 years with positive TRAb. Generation of the TCR library employed RNA extracted from PBMCs. The sequencing here drew on peripheral blood mononuclear cells (PBMCs), taken when the disease was refractory, from a patient treated with antithyroid drugs. All receptors derive from a female donor with Graves disease.

Notes on this clonotype: This clone may be a read error of a much larger clone one base away. It is likely a read error, because the conserved phenylalanine at the end of the CDR3 is missing. This chain connects TRBV20-1 to TRBJ2-5; the match to TRBD1 covers 12 bases. Germline-derived CDR1 and CDR2 are DFQATT and SNEGSKA (reference sequence). Trimming cost V 2 bases and J 0 bases; bases outside gene matches: 4. The CDR3 covers 16 residues. CDR3 in DNA: TGCAGTGCTAGACCCGGGACAGGGGGCCACCAAGAGACCCAGTACTCC. Its translation: CSARPGTGGHQETQYS.

The table lists this clonotype with a few counts. The chain recombines TRBV18 with TRBJ2-2, with a weak D call TRBD1 (5 bases). Germline V gene lookup returns CDR1 KGHSH and CDR2 LQKENI. The V and J ends lost 3 bases and 3 bases respectively, with 14 bases between them. The CDR3 is made up of 16 amino acids. CDR3 sequence reads: CASSPEVSGHTGELFF. As DNA, the CDR3 is TGTGCCAGCTCACCCGAGGTTTCAGGGCACACCGGGGAGCTGTTTTTT. Combining the CDR3 with reference TRBV18 and TRBJ2-2 gives the whole variable domain NAGVMQNPRHLVRRRGQEARLRCSPMKGHSHVYWYRQLPEEGLKFMVYLQKENIIDESGMPKERFSAEFPKEGPSILRIQQVVRGDSAAYFCASSPEVSGHTGELFFGEGSRLTVL.

This clonotype was detected many times. The chain employs TRBV28 and TRBJ2-5; no definite D call. With the DNA end fitting TRBJ2-7 better, the J assignment may be wrong. CDR1 is MDHEN and CDR2 is SYDVKM in the germline V gene. This CDR3 is 13 amino acids long. The CDR3, as DNA: TGTGCCAGCAGTTTTAGGCATTCCTACGAGCAGTACTTC. Its translation is CASSFRHSYEQYF.

This clonotype was recorded at least ten times. CDR3 DNA: TGTGCCAGCAGTGTGGCTAGCGGATACTACGAGCAGTACTTC. Protein sequence: CASSVASGYYEQYF. The chain is built from TRBV6-1 and TRBJ2-7, with 7 nucleotides matching TRBD2. V was pared by 4 bases and J by 3 bases, with 6 bases of the junction left unmatched. Germline V lookup: CDR1 MNHNS, CDR2 SASEGT. This CDR3 region has 14 residues.

V is TRBV11-2 and J is TRBJ1-6; D ambiguous. CDR1 and CDR2 (germline): SGHAT, FQNNGV. V shed 1 base and J shed 11 bases, with 6 bases lying between them. The CDR3 is 12 amino acids. This CDR3 reads CASSLGLTPLHF. CDR3 in DNA: TGTGCCAGCAGCTTAGGGTTGACACCCCTCCACTTT.

This clonotype showed up many times. The J gene is TRBJ1-2, the V gene TRBV29-1; D ambiguous. The CDR3 extends over 13 amino acids. V gave up 4 bases and J gave up 4 bases, with 13 bases separating them. The germline gives CDR1 SQVTM, CDR2 ANQGSEA. In nucleotides, the CDR3 is TGCAGCGTTGCGGTTGAGGGTATCTATGGCTACACCTTC. Its translation is CSVAVEGIYGYTF.